This TCR beta chain stems from a study of T cell repertoires in cytomegalovirus infection. Per germline, CDR1 SGHNT and CDR2 YYREEE (reference sequence). This CDR3 is built from 14 residues. V lost 9 bases, J lost 3 bases, and 3 bases stayed unmatched. Study-level findings and limits: CMV carriers having the relevant HLA were flagged by cumulative public TCR beta family frequency. Across the ex vivo response, the dominant clonotypes were HLA-C-restricted CMV-specific TCR beta clonotypes.

MiXCR was run by TCRdb on the reads, yielding one entry per CDR3 protein. The profile shows 200,000 to 300,000 distinct CDR3 sequences, roughly 10% of them singletons. This clonotype has only a few counts. The antigen remains undetermined. Sequenced material: PBMCs. V usage is TRBV5-4 and J usage is TRBJ2-1, with 13 bases that match TRBD2. This TCR was recovered from a human donor in good health (CMV status not recorded). Some clones in this sample may be carry-over from other donors' samples. The CDR3 loop is CATGTSGNYNEQFF. Written as DNA, the CDR3 is TGTGCCACCGGGACTAGCGGGAACTACAATGAGCAGTTCTTC. The whole variable domain, filled in from reference TRBV5-4 and TRBJ2-1, reads ETGVTQSPTHLIKTRGQQVTLRCSSQSGHNTVSWYQQALGQGPQFIFQYYREEENGRGNFPPRFSGLQFPNYSSELNVNALELDDSALYLCATGTSGNYNEQFFGPGTRLTVL.